Listed here are 19 T cell receptor beta chains from one sample, sequenced in a study of neoadjuvant nivolumab and ipilimumab in lung cancer. Produced via immunoSEQ multiplex PCR; TCRdb's table is partial and in-frame only. The sample consists of 40,000 or so clones, roughly nine tenths of them appearing once. The sequencing here drew on peripheral blood, taken before neoadjuvant nivolumab, alone or with ipilimumab. The origin of the receptors is an adult with non-small cell lung cancer.

The rearrangement links TRBV29-1 to TRBJ1-3; no definite D call. The CDR3 has 14 residues. Germline CDR1 and CDR2: SQVTM and ANQGSEA. V was clipped by 5 bases and J by 0 bases, with 11 bases between them. The CDR3 spells CSVTPSASGNTIYF. The CDR3 DNA reads as TGCAGCGTTACCCCTTCGGCCTCTGGAAACACCATATATTTT. Full variable domain (missing parts from reference TRBV29-1 and TRBJ1-3): SAVISQKPSRDICQRGTSLTIQCQVDSQVTMMFWYRQQPGQSLTLIATANQGSEATYESGFVIDKFPISRPNLTFSTLTVSNMSPEDSSIYLCSVTPSASGNTIYFGEGSWLTVV.

This sequence joins TRBV5-8 and TRBJ2-1; D is perhaps TRBD1 or TRBD2 (6 bases each). Germline V gene sequence: CDR1 SGHTS, CDR2 YDEGEE. The CDR3 has 12 amino acids. Trimming cost V 4 bases and J 7 bases, with 9 bases left between them. CDR3 protein: CASSGGGNEQFF. In nucleotides, the CDR3 is TGTGCCAGCAGCGGAGGGGGGAATGAGCAGTTCTTC.

The sample holds one count of this clone. The V call is TRBV6-5, the J call TRBJ2-7, with 10 bases identical to TRBD1. V gave up 7 bases and J gave up 2 bases; unmatched junction bases: 5. Germline assignment: CDR1 MNHEY and CDR2 SVGAGI. The CDR3 totals 14 residues. The CDR3: CASTLGTGAYEQYF. The CDR3 DNA sequence: TGTGCCAGCACCCTGGGGACAGGGGCCTACGAGCAGTACTTC.

The chain couples TRBV7-8 to TRBJ2-7; no definite D call. The germline CDR1 and CDR2 sequences are SGHVS and FQNEAQ. V lost 1 base and J lost 0, with 7 bases in between. This CDR3 is 14 amino acids long. The CDR3 sequence is CASSLGSRSYEQYF. In DNA form, the CDR3 reads TGTGCCAGCAGCTTAGGGTCCCGCTCCTACGAGCAGTACTTC.

The V call is TRBV7-9, the J call TRBJ2-7; possible D gene TRBD2, 5 bases. The CDR3 totals 15 residues. The germline V gene encodes CDR1 SEHNR and CDR2 FQNEAQ (reference sequence). V was cut by 2 bases and J by 2 bases, with 13 bases left in between. The DNA for the CDR3 is TGTGCCAGCAGCTTAAGAGAGGGCGGACCCTACGAGCAGTACTTC. Residues: CASSLREGGPYEQYF.

The V call is TRBV6-5, the J call TRBJ1-1, with 9 nucleotides matching TRBD1. After removal of 6 bases from V and 5 bases from J, the junction contained 7 bases not matched to a gene. The CDR3 spans 14 residues. Germline loops: CDR1 MNHEY, CDR2 SVGAGI. CDR3 nucleotides: TGTGCCAGCAGGTCCGGGACAGGGAGGACTGAAGCTTTCTTT. Translated: CASRSGTGRTEAFF.

The CDR3 nucleotides read TGTGCCAGCAGCTGGCTAGGGACTGGGGCCAACGTCCTGACTTTC. It yields the protein CASSWLGTGANVLTF. This chain links TRBV28 with TRBJ2-6; D is unresolved. The V and J ends lost 6 bases and 2 bases respectively, with 11 bases between them. Germline assignment: CDR1 MDHEN and CDR2 SYDVKM. This CDR3 region has 15 residues.

This chain connects TRBV29-1 to TRBJ2-3, with 11 bases that match TRBD2. The CDR3 is 14 residues long. J gave up 4 bases and V 8 bases, and 8 bases lay outside the gene matches. The germline V gene has CDR1 SQVTM and CDR2 ANQGSEA. CDR3 nucleotides: TGCAGCATCAGGGTAGCGGGAGGGGCAGATACGCAGTATTTT. As protein: CSIRVAGGADTQYF.

V usage is TRBV6-5 and J usage is TRBJ1-4; 12 nucleotides align to TRBD1. Trimming at V came to 4 bases and at J to 8 bases, leaving 5 bases not matched to a gene. Germline V gene lookup returns CDR1 MNHEY and CDR2 SVGAGI. The length of the CDR3 is 15 residues. CDR3 sequence reads: CASSSVGTGGEKLFF. As DNA, the CDR3 is TGTGCCAGCAGTTCCGTTGGGACAGGGGGCGAAAAACTGTTTTTT.

This rearrangement joins TRBV2 to TRBJ2-2, with 8 bases identical to TRBD1. CDR3 size: 15 residues. Germline lookup yields CDR1 SNHLY and CDR2 FYNNEI. J gave up 5 bases and V 8 bases, and 10 bases lay outside the gene matches. This chain's CDR3 is CASQGRGLRTGELFF. For the CDR3, the DNA is TGTGCCAGCCAAGGCAGGGGGCTGAGGACCGGGGAGCTGTTTTTT.

The CDR3: CASNKNRDSPLYGYTF. The DNA of the CDR3 is TGCGCCAGCAATAAGAATAGGGACAGCCCTCTCTATGGCTACACCTTC. The J gene is TRBJ1-2, the V gene TRBV5-1; 7 bases are shared with TRBD1. The germline V gene has CDR1 SGHRS and CDR2 YFSETQ. This CDR3 spans 16 amino acids. V trimming: 6 bases; J trimming: 4 bases; junction bases outside the gene matches: 15.

This clone appeared a single time. The rearrangement joins TRBV20-1 to TRBJ1-3; D not resolved. The length of the CDR3 is 11 residues. Germline CDR1 reads DFQATT; CDR2 reads SNEGSKA (reference sequence). CDR3 region: CSRKMGNTIYF. The CDR3 DNA sequence: TGCAGCAGAAAGATGGGAAACACCATATATTTT.

This chain connects TRBV29-1 to TRBJ2-6; 8 bases are a match to TRBD1. This CDR3 contains 14 residues. V lost 5 bases and J lost 2; bases outside the gene matches: 2. Looked up from germline, CDR1 is SQVTM and CDR2 is ANQGSEA. The CDR3 coding sequence is TGCAGCGTTACGACAGGGGCTGGGGCCAACGTCCTGACTTTC. Translated, it gives CSVTTGAGANVLTF.

The J gene is TRBJ2-1, the V gene TRBV29-1, with 7 positions matching TRBD2. The length of the CDR3 is 14 residues. Losses at the gene ends were 3 bases for V and 5 bases for J; bases not matched to a gene: 7. Germline V gives CDR1 SQVTM, CDR2 ANQGSEA. CDR3 sequence: CSVEGRLADNEQFF. DNA of the CDR3: TGCAGCGTTGAGGGTCGCCTAGCGGACAATGAGCAGTTCTTC.

V usage is TRBV18 and J usage is TRBJ2-5; 7 nucleotides line up with TRBD1. CDR1 and CDR2 (germline): KGHSH, LQKENI. Trimming at V came to 5 bases and at J to 6 bases, leaving 9 bases not matched to a gene. This CDR3 is built from 14 residues. The CDR3 protein is CASSDTDRRKTQYF. CDR3 nucleotide sequence: TGTGCCAGCTCAGACACGGACAGGCGGAAGACCCAGTACTTC.

Only one count was recorded for this clone. This sequence joins TRBV29-1 and TRBJ1-4, with 9 bases that match TRBD1. CDR1 and CDR2 from the germline V gene are SQVTM and ANQGSEA. J was trimmed by 7 bases and V by 5 bases; bases with no gene match: 5. The CDR3 consists of 13 residues. CDR3 in amino acids: CSVLQGAVEKLFF. As DNA, the CDR3 is TGCAGCGTTTTACAGGGGGCTGTTGAAAAACTGTTTTTT. Drawing the rest from reference TRBV29-1 and TRBJ1-4, the complete variable domain is SAVISQKPSRDICQRGTSLTIQCQVDSQVTMMFWYRQQPGQSLTLIATANQGSEATYESGFVIDKFPISRPNLTFSTLTVSNMSPEDSSIYLCSVLQGAVEKLFFGSGTQLSVL.

This chain joins TRBV15 and TRBJ2-7, with D possibly matching TRBD2 (6 bases). Per the germline V gene, CDR1 is LNHNV and CDR2 is YYDKDF (reference sequence). V was shortened by 0 bases and J by 3 bases, with 9 bases between the two germline ends. The CDR3 runs to 14 residues. Written as DNA, the CDR3 is TGTGCCACCAGCAGAGATATCGGGAGCTACGAGCAGTACTTC. Translating it yields CATSRDIGSYEQYF.

V usage is TRBV6-4 and J usage is TRBJ2-1; 12 bases line up with TRBD2. V trimming: 0 bases; J trimming: 5 bases; junction bases outside the gene matches: 2. CDR1 and CDR2 from the germline V gene are MRHNA and SNTAGT. The CDR3 sequence is 16 residues long. The CDR3 sequence: CASSDSGLAGHNEQFF. CDR3 nucleotides: TGTGCCAGCAGTGACTCGGGACTAGCGGGTCACAATGAGCAGTTCTTC.

CDR3 sequence reads: CASSYGRRDEQYF. In DNA form, the CDR3 reads TGTGCCAGCAGCTATGGCAGGAGGGACGAGCAGTACTTC. The chain is built from TRBV5-6 and TRBJ2-7; maybe TRBD2 (6 bases). This CDR3 is 13 amino acids long. Germline V CDR1 and CDR2: SGHDT, YYEEEE. V was cut by 3 bases and J by 5 bases, with 12 bases left in between.